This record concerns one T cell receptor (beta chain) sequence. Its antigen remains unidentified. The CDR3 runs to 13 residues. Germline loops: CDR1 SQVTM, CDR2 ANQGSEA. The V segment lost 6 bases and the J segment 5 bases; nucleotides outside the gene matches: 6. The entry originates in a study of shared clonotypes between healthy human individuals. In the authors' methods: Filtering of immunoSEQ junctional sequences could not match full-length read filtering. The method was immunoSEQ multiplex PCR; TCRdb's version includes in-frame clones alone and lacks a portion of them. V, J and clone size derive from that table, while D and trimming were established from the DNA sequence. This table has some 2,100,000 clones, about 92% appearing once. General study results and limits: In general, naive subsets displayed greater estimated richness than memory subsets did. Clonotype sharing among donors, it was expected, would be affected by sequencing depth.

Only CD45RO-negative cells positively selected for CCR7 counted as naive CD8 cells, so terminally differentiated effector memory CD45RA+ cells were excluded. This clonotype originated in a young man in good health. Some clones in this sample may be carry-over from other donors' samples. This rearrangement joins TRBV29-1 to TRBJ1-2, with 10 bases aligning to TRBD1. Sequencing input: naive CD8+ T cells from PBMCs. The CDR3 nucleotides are TGCAGCGTAAGGGGACAGGGGCTATATGGCTACACCTTC. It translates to CSVRGQGLYGYTF.